This T cell receptor (beta chain) was observed in a study of blood T cell repertoires in COVID-19. Looked up from germline, CDR1 is SGHDT and CDR2 is YYEEEE. CDR3 length: 13 residues. Trimming left V 4 bases short and J 0 bases short, with 8 bases between. In the source study's methods: Cell counts per sample came from amplifying reference gene primers. Profiled with immunoSEQ multiplex PCR; TCRdb holds only in-frame clones, not every one. V and J calls and clone size follow that table, whereas D and trimming were derived from the DNA. This sample has over 350,000 clones, with 70% to 90% found just once.

The chain recombines TRBV5-6 with TRBJ2-7; weak D call: TRBD1 (5 bases). The sample comprised peripheral blood. The receptor was derived from a woman aged 25 to 45 with active or convalescent COVID-19. The CDR3 DNA sequence: TGTGCCAGCAGCCCGACAGTCTCCTACGAGCAGTACTTC. Translation gives CASSPTVSYEQYF.